Listed below are T cell receptor beta chains from one sample, sequenced in a study of OX40 agonist ivuxolimab in advanced cancers. Repertoires were generated with immunoSEQ multiplex PCR, while TCRdb's copy carries only in-frame clones and drops some. The sample has around 100,000 clones; nearly 90% are singletons. Source: CD4+ or CD8+ T cells sorted from blood, taken in a trial of the OX40 agonist ivuxolimab. These receptor sequences come from an adult with an advanced solid tumor such as melanoma, head and neck, liver or kidney cancer. The CDR3 runs from the conserved cysteine through the conserved F or W. D genes are given only for firm matches. Where a row states a size, it is once, few, many or the class of an expanded clone; other rows omit it.

abundance	v_gene	j_gene	d_gene	CDR3nt	CDR3aa
NA	TRBV6-6	TRBJ1-1	NA	TGTGCCAGCGTGGTTGGAGCCCTGGCTTTCTTT	CASVVGALAFF
NA	TRBV28	TRBJ2-1	TRBD2	TGTGCCAGCAGGGGTCTAGCGGGAGGCCGCTACAATGAGCAGTTCTTC	CASRGLAGGRYNEQFF
NA	TRBV7-3	TRBJ2-5	NA	TGTGCCAGCAGCTTACGGCGGCAAGAGACCCAGTACTTC	CASSLRRQETQYF
NA	TRBV7-9	TRBJ1-4	NA	TGTGCCAGCAGCGCCATGGAAAAACTGTTTTTT	CASSAMEKLFF
NA	TRBV2	TRBJ2-5	NA	TGTGCCAGCAGACGGGAGATTCAGGAGACCCAGTACTTC	CASRREIQETQYF
NA	TRBV9	TRBJ1-1	NA	TGTGCCAGCAGCGTAGTAGGGTCCAGCACTGAAGCTTTCTTT	CASSVVGSSTEAFF
NA	TRBV5-4	TRBJ1-1	TRBD1	TGTGCCAGCAGCGAGGGGACAGGGGGATGGACTGAAGCTTTCTTT	CASSEGTGGWTEAFF
NA	TRBV19	TRBJ2-3	TRBD1	TGTGCCAGTAAGGCAGGGGGTAACACGCAGTATTTT	CASKAGGNTQYF
many	TRBV10-1	TRBJ2-1	NA	TGCGCCAGCAGGGACAAGGACAATGAGCAGTTCTTC	CASRDKDNEQFF
once	TRBV14	TRBJ2-1	TRBD2	TGTGCCAGCAGTCGGAGCGGGAGCACCTACAATGAGCAGTTCTTC	CASSRSGSTYNEQFF
once	TRBV19	TRBJ1-2	NA	TGTGCCAGTAGTATAGATGAGCCTGGAAGGTTTGGCTACACCTTC	CASSIDEPGRFGYTF
NA	TRBV30	TRBJ1-2	NA	TGTGCCTGGAGGGATCGGGGACTGTACTATGGCTACACCTTC	CAWRDRGLYYGYTF
NA	TRBV5-1	TRBJ2-3	NA	TGCGCCAGCAGCTCCGGGGCCCGCCCAGATACGCAGTATTTT	CASSSGARPDTQYF
NA	TRBV7-2	TRBJ2-1	TRBD1	TGTGCCAGCAGCTTATTTACAGGGGTTGGGAATGAGCAGTTCTTC	CASSLFTGVGNEQFF
few	TRBV19	TRBJ2-3	NA	TGTGCCAGTAGTAGGGGGACGAAGCAATTGGATACGCAGTATTTT	CASSRGTKQLDTQYF
NA	TRBV18	TRBJ2-2	NA	TGTGCCAGCTCTCCACTGGGATCGGGCACCGGGGAGCTGTTTTTT	CASSPLGSGTGELFF
NA	TRBV7-3	TRBJ2-1	NA	TGTGCCAGCAGCTTTATCCCGAGCGATGAGCAGTTCTTC	CASSFIPSDEQFF
NA	TRBV5-1	TRBJ2-2	NA	TGCGCCAGCAGCTTGAAAGAGATCGGGGAGCTGTTTTTT	CASSLKEIGELFF
NA	TRBV15	TRBJ2-3	NA	TGTGCCACCAGCAGAGAGACAACAGATACGCAGTATTTT	CATSRETTDTQYF
NA	TRBV19	TRBJ2-2	TRBD2	TGTGCCAGTAGTAAGGGACTAGCGGGAGGACGGTCCGGGGAGCTGTTTTTT	CASSKGLAGGRSGELFF
NA	TRBV6-1	TRBJ2-1	TRBD2	TGTGCCAGCAGTCCGGGACTAGCTTTTGATGAGCAGTTCTTC	CASSPGLAFDEQFF
NA	TRBV29-1	TRBJ2-2	TRBD1	TGCAGCGTTGAGGACAGGGGACCCGGGGAGCTGTTTTTT	CSVEDRGPGELFF